What follows are 10 T cell receptor beta chains derived from one specimen sequenced in a study of blood T cell repertoires in COVID-19 (TCRdb year 2020). The library came from the immunoSEQ multiplex PCR assay. TCRdb limited this immuneACCESS table to in-frame rearrangements with V and J called. A share of clones is missing; checked studies link under half to unresolved V genes, and the rest is unexplained. A total of roughly 240,000 clones appear in this sample, roughly 82% of them only once. The ten largest clonotypes hold approximately 6% of the sample. Source material: peripheral blood. These receptors all stem from an elderly woman with COVID-19, enrolled during active disease.

V usage is TRBV7-9 and J usage is TRBJ2-7; 8 bases fit TRBD1. Germline-derived CDR1 and CDR2 are SEHNR and FQNEAQ (reference sequence). The CDR3 has 13 residues. V lost 7 bases to trimming and J lost 2 bases; unmatched junction nucleotides: 4. CDR3 region: CASNGQGPYEQYF. For the CDR3, the DNA is TGTGCCAGCAACGGACAGGGTCCCTACGAGCAGTACTTC.

This sequence joins TRBV7-2 and TRBJ2-7, with D unresolved. Trimming left V 5 bases short and J 3 bases short, with 14 bases between. Looked up from germline, CDR1 is SGHTA and CDR2 is FQGNSA. CDR3 size: 14 residues. Here the CDR3 reads CASSLSFQIYEQYF. The CDR3 nucleotides read TGTGCCAGCAGCCTCAGTTTCCAGATCTACGAGCAGTACTTC.

The rearrangement joins TRBV7-8 to TRBJ1-5, with a possible D match to TRBD1 (6 bases). V dropped 5 bases and J dropped 2 bases, with 16 bases sitting between them. The CDR3 contains 16 residues. Germline V CDR1 and CDR2: SGHVS, FQNEAQ. DNA of the CDR3: TGTGCCAGCAGCGAACGACAGGATGCGGGCAATCAGCCCCAGCATTTT. Translation gives CASSERQDAGNQPQHF.

The rearrangement uses TRBV2 and TRBJ2-7, with D uncertain. CDR1 and CDR2 from the germline V gene are SNHLY and FYNNEI. CDR3 length equals 15 residues. V was shortened by 2 bases and J by 5 bases, with 16 bases between the two germline ends. As DNA, the CDR3 is TGTGCCAGCAGTGAACTCCGGAGAGGTGAGCACGAGCAGTACGTC. It specifies CASSELRRGEHEQYV.

V gene TRBV6-5 combines with J gene TRBJ1-4; possibly TRBD1 for D (5 bases). The CDR3 is 12 amino acids. Deletions cut 6 bases from V and 7 bases from J, with 9 bases between. Germline V lookup: CDR1 MNHEY, CDR2 SVGAGI. DNA for the CDR3: TGTGCCAGCAGGGGGCGCGGTGAAAAACTGTTTTTT. Protein: CASRGRGEKLFF.

There are a few counts of this clone. The gene calls are TRBV9 and TRBJ1-4; D is unclear. Trimming cost V 0 bases and J 0 bases, with 6 bases left between them. CDR1 and CDR2 (germline): SGDLS, YYNGEE. This CDR3 contains 15 residues. The CDR3, as DNA: TGTGCCAGCAGCGTAGCACTAGCAACTAATGAAAAACTGTTTTTT. As protein: CASSVALATNEKLFF.

This chain joins TRBV6-5 and TRBJ1-5; tentative D call: TRBD1 (6 bases). CDR1 is MNHEY and CDR2 is SVGAGI in the germline V gene. Trimming pared 6 bases from V and 6 bases from J, leaving 9 bases between. There are 12 residues in the CDR3. This chain's CDR3 is CASSTGSQPQHF. CDR3 nucleotide sequence: TGTGCCAGCAGCACAGGGAGTCAGCCCCAGCATTTT.

The chain employs TRBV5-6 and TRBJ2-3; 8 nucleotides match TRBD2. Unmatched junction bases numbered 8, after V lost 4 bases and J lost 4 bases. Germline V gives CDR1 SGHDT, CDR2 YYEEEE. The CDR3 spans 15 residues. CDR3 residues: CASSRRGGPADTQYF. CDR3 sequence (DNA): TGTGCCAGCAGCCGCCGGGGGGGGCCCGCAGATACGCAGTATTTT.

The chain is built from TRBV7-8 and TRBJ2-3; 9 bases match TRBD1. The germline V gene encodes CDR1 SGHVS and CDR2 FQNEAQ. The CDR3 has 14 residues. After removal of 5 bases from V and 5 bases from J, the junction contained 5 bases not matched to a gene. The CDR3 protein is CASSTGQGLDTQYF. CDR3 nucleotides: TGTGCCAGCAGCACGGGACAGGGTCTAGATACGCAGTATTTT.

CDR3 protein: CASSLDRGNNSPLHF. The CDR3 DNA reads as TGTGCCAGCAGCTTGGACAGGGGAAATAATTCACCCCTCCACTTT. The chain recombines TRBV7-2 with TRBJ1-6; 9 bases agree with TRBD1. Germline V CDR1 and CDR2: SGHTA, FQGNSA. The CDR3 runs to 15 residues. The trim removed 3 bases at V and 5 bases at J, leaving 2 bases unmatched. The complete variable domain, with remaining parts taken from reference TRBV7-2 and TRBJ1-6, reads GAGVSQSPSNKVTEKGKDVELRCDPISGHTALYWYRQSLGQGLEFLIYFQGNSAPDKSGLPSDRFSAERTGGSVSTLTIQRTQQEDSAVYLCASSLDRGNNSPLHFGNGTRLTVT.